This entry concerns a single TCR beta chain. Sequenced by immunoSEQ multiplex PCR; TCRdb stores in-frame clones only, minus some. The table shows roughly 120,000 clones, with about nine tenths occurring only once. The sample comes from a study of control samples from healthy donors and cancer patients. V lost 4 bases and J lost 1; bases outside the gene matches: 10. Per the germline V gene, CDR1 is MDHEN and CDR2 is SYDVKM. The CDR3 contains 17 residues. The sample comprised blood. The chain joins TRBV28 to TRBJ2-3; 8 nucleotides align to TRBD1. The sequence was collected from a woman younger than 35 in good health. The CDR3 DNA follows: TGTGCCAGCAGTTATCAGGGGGCCGTATGGGGCACAGATACGCAGTATTTT. Encoded protein: CASSYQGAVWGTDTQYF. The full variable domain, completed using reference TRBV28 and TRBJ2-3, is DVKVTQSSRYLVKRTGEKVFLECVQDMDHENMFWYRQDPGLGLRLIYFSYDVKMKEKGDIPEGYSVSREKKERFSLILESASTNQTSMYLCASSYQGAVWGTDTQYFGPGTRLTVL.